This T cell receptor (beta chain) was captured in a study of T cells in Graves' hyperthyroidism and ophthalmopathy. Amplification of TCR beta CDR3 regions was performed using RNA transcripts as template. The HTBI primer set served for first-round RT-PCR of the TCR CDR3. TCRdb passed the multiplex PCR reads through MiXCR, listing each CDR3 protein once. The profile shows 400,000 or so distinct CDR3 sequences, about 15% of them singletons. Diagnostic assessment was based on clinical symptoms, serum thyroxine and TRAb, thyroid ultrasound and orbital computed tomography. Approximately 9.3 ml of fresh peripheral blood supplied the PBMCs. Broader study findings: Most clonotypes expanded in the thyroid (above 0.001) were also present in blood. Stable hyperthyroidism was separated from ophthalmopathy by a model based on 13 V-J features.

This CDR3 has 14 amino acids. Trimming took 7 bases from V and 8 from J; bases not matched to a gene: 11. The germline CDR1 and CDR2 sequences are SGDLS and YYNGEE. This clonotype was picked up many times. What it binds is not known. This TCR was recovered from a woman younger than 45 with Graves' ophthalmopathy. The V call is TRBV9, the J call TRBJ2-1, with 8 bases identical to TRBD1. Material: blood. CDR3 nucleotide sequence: TGTGCCAGCGCGGGGTCCAGGGGGCAGGATGAGCAGTTCTTC. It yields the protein CASAGSRGQDEQFF. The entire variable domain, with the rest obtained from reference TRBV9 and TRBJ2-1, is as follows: DSGVTQTPKHLITATGQRVTLRCSPRSGDLSVYWYQQSLDQGLQFLIQYYNGEERAKGNILERFSAQQFPDLHSELNLSSLELGDSALYFCASAGSRGQDEQFFGPGTRLTVL.